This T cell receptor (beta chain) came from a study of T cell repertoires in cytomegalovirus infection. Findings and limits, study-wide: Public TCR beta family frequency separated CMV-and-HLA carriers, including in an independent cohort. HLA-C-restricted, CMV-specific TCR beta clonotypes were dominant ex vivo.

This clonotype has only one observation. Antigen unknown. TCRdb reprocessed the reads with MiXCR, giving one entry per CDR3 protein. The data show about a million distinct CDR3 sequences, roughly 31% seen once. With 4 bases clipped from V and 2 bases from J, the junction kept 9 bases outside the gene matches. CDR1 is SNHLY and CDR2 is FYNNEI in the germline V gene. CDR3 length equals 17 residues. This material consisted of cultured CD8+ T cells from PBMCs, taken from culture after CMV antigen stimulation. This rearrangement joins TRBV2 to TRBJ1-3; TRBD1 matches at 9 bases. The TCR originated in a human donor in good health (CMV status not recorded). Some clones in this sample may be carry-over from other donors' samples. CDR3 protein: CASSVPGQGPAGNTIYF. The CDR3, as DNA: TGTGCCAGCAGTGTACCGGGACAGGGTCCGGCTGGAAACACCATATATTTT. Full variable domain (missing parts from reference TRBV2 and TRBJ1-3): EPEVTQTPSHQVTQMGQEVILRCVPISNHLYFYWYRQILGQKVEFLVSFYNNEISEKSEIFDDQFSVERPDGSNFTLKIRSTKLEDSAMYFCASSVPGQGPAGNTIYFGEGSWLTVV.